The 9 T cell receptor beta chains reported below all come from one sample, sequenced in a study of CD8+ T cells in alopecia areata. Treatment of the sample: oral pan-JAK inhibitor, 5-10 mg twice daily. RNA, once extracted, was reverse transcribed into cDNA for use as the sequencing template. Here immunoSEQ multiplex PCR was the method, and the copy in TCRdb shows in-frame clones only, minus some. Of approximately 210,000 clones in the sample, around 65% were seen once. This specimen consisted of CD4+ T cells sorted from blood, obtained around week 44, from a patient treated with tofacitinib. The source is a human donor with alopecia areata.

V and J are TRBV7-6 and TRBJ2-2; D gene unclear. V was clipped by 2 bases and J by 2 bases, with 9 bases between them. This CDR3 has 15 residues. Germline V lookup: CDR1 SGHVS, CDR2 FNYEAQ. The CDR3 reads CASSLSAVNTGELFF. For the CDR3, the DNA is TGTGCCAGCAGCTTATCGGCAGTCAACACCGGGGAGCTGTTTTTT. Complete variable domain (other parts from reference TRBV7-6 and TRBJ2-2): GAGVSQSPRYKVTKRGQDVALRCDPISGHVSLYWYRQALGQGPEFLTYFNYEAQQDKSGLPNDRFSAERPEGSISTLTIQRTEQRDSAMYRCASSLSAVNTGELFFGEGSRLTVL.

The chain has TRBV5-1 and TRBJ2-5; 8 bases match TRBD2. The trim removed 2 bases at V and 2 bases at J, leaving 5 bases unmatched. The germline gives CDR1 SGHRS, CDR2 YFSETQ. The CDR3 contains 15 residues. The CDR3 loop is CASSFGSGVQETQYF. CDR3 nucleotide sequence: TGCGCCAGCAGCTTCGGTAGCGGGGTACAAGAGACCCAGTACTTC.

For the CDR3, the DNA is TGCGCCAGCAGCTTGGATGAGGGCCGCCACGAGCAGTACTTC. It specifies CASSLDEGRHEQYF. The chain employs TRBV5-1 and TRBJ2-7, with D perhaps TRBD2 (5 bases). This CDR3 spans 14 amino acids. V shed 0 bases and J shed 5 bases, with 12 bases lying between them. Germline CDR1 SGHRS, CDR2 YFSETQ.

This clone was picked up one time. This sequence joins TRBV11-2 and TRBJ2-3; no firm D call. The CDR3 sequence is 15 residues long. The germline V and J ends were trimmed by 0 bases and 1 base, with 8 bases remaining between them. Germline assignment: CDR1 SGHAT and CDR2 FQNNGV. The CDR3: CASSLDVDRTDTQYF. CDR3 DNA sequence: TGTGCCAGCAGCTTAGATGTGGACCGCACAGATACGCAGTATTTT.

The V and J genes are TRBV29-1 and TRBJ2-1; 15 nucleotides agree with TRBD2. The CDR3 is 17 amino acids. The germline V gene has CDR1 SQVTM and CDR2 ANQGSEA. The V gene end was trimmed by 6 bases and the J gene end by 0 bases; junction bases not matched to a gene: 6. This CDR3 reads CSVWTSGGVSSYNEQFF. CDR3 sequence (DNA): TGCAGCGTCTGGACTAGCGGGGGGGTCAGCTCCTACAATGAGCAGTTCTTC.

The chain uses TRBV30 and TRBJ2-2; D unclear. Trimming took 5 bases from V and 8 from J, leaving 6 bases between them. The germline V gene encodes CDR1 GTSNPN and CDR2 SVGIG (reference sequence). This CDR3 has 10 residues. This chain's CDR3 is CAWGQGELFF. The CDR3 region has the DNA TGTGCCTGGGGGCAAGGGGAGCTGTTTTTT.

This CDR3 is CASSIPRQADYGYTF. The CDR3 nucleotides are TGTGCCAGTAGTATACCCCGACAGGCGGACTATGGCTACACCTTC. The chain uses TRBV19 and TRBJ1-2, with D possibly being TRBD1 (6 bases). V shed 2 bases and J shed 3 bases, with 13 bases lying between them. The length of the CDR3 is 15 residues. Germline CDR1 is LNHDA and CDR2 is SQIVND (reference sequence).

The chain couples TRBV14 to TRBJ1-4; D is unresolved. V was trimmed by 4 bases and J by 5 bases, leaving 8 bases between them. The CDR3 contains 13 residues. Germline V gene lookup returns CDR1 SGHDN and CDR2 FVKESK. DNA of the CDR3: TGTGCCAGCAGCCCAGGCGCGAATGAAAAACTGTTTTTT. Translated: CASSPGANEKLFF.

The V and J genes are TRBV7-2 and TRBJ1-2; D gene unclear. CDR3 length equals 13 residues. Trimming pared 3 bases from V and 4 bases from J, leaving 9 bases between. Germline V gene data show CDR1 as SGHTA and CDR2 as FQGNSA. The CDR3 DNA follows: TGTGCCAGCAGCTTCAAGAACTCCTATGGCTACACCTTC. This sequence encodes CASSFKNSYGYTF.